A selection of T cell receptor beta chains follows, all from one sample in a study of shared clonotypes between healthy human individuals. Sequenced by immunoSEQ multiplex PCR; TCRdb stores in-frame clones only, minus some. The sample carries about 2.1 million clones, just under 95% recorded once. Sequenced material: naive CD8+ T cells from PBMCs. The receptors stem from a man between 18 and 35 years old in good health. Some clones in this sample may be carry-over from other donors' samples. Both conserved end residues are part of each CDR3. The order of the fields is D gene, clone size, J gene, V gene, CDR3 protein, CDR3 DNA. A D gene is named only where the DNA matches it firmly. Expanded clones get a size class; other rows say once, few or many, or leave the size out.

>-|-|TRBJ2-1|TRBV7-2
CASSLILTLGEQFF
TGTGCCAGCAGCTTGATTCTGACATTAGGTGAGCAGTTCTTC
>-|-|TRBJ2-2|TRBV2
CASSEGFDTGELFF
TGTGCCAGCAGTGAGGGCTTCGATACCGGGGAGCTGTTTTTT
>TRBD2|-|TRBJ2-1|TRBV7-8
CASSLLAGGRNEQFF
TGTGCCAGCAGCCTCCTAGCGGGAGGGCGCAATGAGCAGTTCTTC
>-|-|TRBJ2-3|TRBV6-5
CATGPGQRTDTQYF
TGTGCCACTGGGCCAGGGCAGAGGACAGATACGCAGTATTTT
>-|-|TRBJ2-5|TRBV19
CASSSNRDPERTQYF
TGTGCCAGTAGTTCCAACCGGGACCCTGAAAGGACCCAGTACTTC
>-|-|TRBJ1-1|TRBV6-8
CASSYSGRDLNTEAFF
TGTGCCAGCAGTTACTCGGGACGGGACTTGAACACTGAAGCTTTCTTT
>TRBD2|-|TRBJ2-1|TRBV10-3
CAISEGVAGGPPHEQFF
TGTGCCATATCCGAGGGGGTAGCGGGAGGCCCTCCCCATGAGCAGTTCTTC
>-|-|TRBJ2-7|TRBV28
CASSFLGGYEQYF
TGTGCCAGCAGTTTTTTAGGCGGTTACGAGCAGTACTTC
>-|-|TRBJ1-1|TRBV6-5
CASSDYRDGSTEAFF
TGTGCCAGCAGCGATTACAGGGACGGGAGCACTGAAGCTTTCTTT
>-|-|TRBJ2-7|TRBV28
CASSFNLRTEQYF
TGTGCCAGCAGTTTCAACCTGAGGACCGAGCAGTACTTC
>-|-|TRBJ2-7|TRBV10-3
CAISGSQPYEQYF
TGTGCCATCAGTGGTTCTCAACCCTACGAGCAGTACTTC
>-|-|TRBJ1-5|TRBV28
CASSRPREVNQPQHF
TGTGCCAGCAGCCGTCCCCGAGAGGTCAATCAGCCCCAGCATTTT
>-|once|TRBJ2-5|TRBV7-2
CASNLGEARETQYF
TGTGCCAGCAACTTGGGGGAGGCAAGAGAGACCCAGTACTTC
>-|-|TRBJ2-1|TRBV18
CASSPTVDEQFF
TGTGCCAGCTCACCCACGGTTGATGAGCAGTTCTTC
>-|-|TRBJ1-2|TRBV9
CASSVGQQFNYGYTF
TGTGCCAGCAGCGTAGGACAGCAGTTTAACTATGGCTACACCTTC
>-|-|TRBJ1-3|TRBV9
CASSPPWEAFYSGNTIYF
TGTGCCAGCAGCCCTCCTTGGGAAGCCTTTTACTCTGGAAACACCATATATTTT
>TRBD2|-|TRBJ2-7|TRBV28
CASSLLPSTSGSEQYF
TGTGCCAGCAGTTTACTACCCTCGACTAGCGGCTCCGAGCAGTACTTC
>-|-|TRBJ2-1|TRBV27
CASSLFWGNEQFF
TGTGCCAGCAGTTTATTTTGGGGGAATGAGCAGTTCTTC
>TRBD1|-|TRBJ1-1|TRBV19
CASTPGGAYTEAFF
TGTGCCAGTACTCCAGGGGGCGCGTACACTGAAGCTTTCTTT